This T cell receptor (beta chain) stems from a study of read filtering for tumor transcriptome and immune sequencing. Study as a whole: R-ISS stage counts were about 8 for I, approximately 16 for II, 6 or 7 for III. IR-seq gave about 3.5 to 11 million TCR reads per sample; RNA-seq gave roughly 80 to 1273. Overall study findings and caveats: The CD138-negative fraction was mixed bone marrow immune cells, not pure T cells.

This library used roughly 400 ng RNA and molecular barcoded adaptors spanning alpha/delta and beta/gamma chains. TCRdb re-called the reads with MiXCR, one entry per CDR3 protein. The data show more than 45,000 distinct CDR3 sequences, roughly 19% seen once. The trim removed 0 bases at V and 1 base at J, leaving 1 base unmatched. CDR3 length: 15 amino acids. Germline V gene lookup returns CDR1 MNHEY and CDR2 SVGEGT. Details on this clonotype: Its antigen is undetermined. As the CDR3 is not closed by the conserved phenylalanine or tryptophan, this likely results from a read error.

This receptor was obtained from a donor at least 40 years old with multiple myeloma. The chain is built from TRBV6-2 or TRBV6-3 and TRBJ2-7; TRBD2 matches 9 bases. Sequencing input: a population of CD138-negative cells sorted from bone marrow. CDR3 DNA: TGTGCCAGCAGTTACTCGCGGGAGGGGTCCTACGAGCAGTACTCC. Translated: CASSYSREGSYEQYS.